This TCR beta chain was found in a study of cytomegalovirus exposure and HLA in healthy donors. Study-wide background: The approximately 130 validation repertoires and the 666 first-cohort repertoires shared a platform, a later analysis reported.

General observations from the study: High sensitivity and specificity were reportedly achieved when the classifier diagnosed cytomegalovirus status. Testing in vitro showed a few CMV-associated chains specific for CMV antigens. Researchers counted some 150 TCR beta chains as cytomegalovirus-associated.

Per the germline V gene, CDR1 is SGDLS and CDR2 is YYNGEE. CDR3 length equals 15 residues. With 1 base removed from V and 2 bases from J, the gap between germline ends came to 13 bases. Note on this clone: Its target is unknown.

Method: immunoSEQ multiplex PCR; TCRdb's copy keeps in-frame clones and lacks some. The repertoire includes roughly 220,000 clones, 75% to 90% of them detected once, and roughly 13% sits in the top ten. The sequenced material came from PBMCs. The receptor was derived from a woman younger than 45 in good health and CMV-seropositive. The chain joins TRBV9 to TRBJ2-7, with D perhaps TRBD1 or TRBD2 (5 bases each). The CDR3: CASSVTGTPTYEQYF. In nucleotides, the CDR3 is TGTGCCAGCAGCGTAACCGGGACGCCAACCTACGAGCAGTACTTC.